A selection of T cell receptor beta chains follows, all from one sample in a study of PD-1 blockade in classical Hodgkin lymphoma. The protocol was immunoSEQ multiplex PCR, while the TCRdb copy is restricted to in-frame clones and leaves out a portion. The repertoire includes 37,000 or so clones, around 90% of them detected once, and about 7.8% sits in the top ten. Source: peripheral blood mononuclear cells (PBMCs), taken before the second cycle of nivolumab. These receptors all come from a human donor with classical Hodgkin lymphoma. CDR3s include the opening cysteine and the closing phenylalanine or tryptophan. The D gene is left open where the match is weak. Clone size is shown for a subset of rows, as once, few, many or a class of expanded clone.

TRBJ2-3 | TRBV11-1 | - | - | CASSLVGGTDTQYF | TGTGCCAGCAGCTTGGTCGGGGGCACAGATACGCAGTATTTT
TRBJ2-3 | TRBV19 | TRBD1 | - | CASSTWTGRMTDTQYF | TGTGCCAGTAGTACCTGGACAGGGCGGATGACAGATACGCAGTATTTT
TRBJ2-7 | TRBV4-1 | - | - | CASSQPLPPSGYEQYF | TGCGCCAGCAGCCAGCCGCTACCGCCCTCAGGCTACGAGCAGTACTTC
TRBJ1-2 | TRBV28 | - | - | CASSGLPPNYGYTF | TGTGCCAGCAGCGGCTTGCCCCCAAACTATGGCTACACCTTC
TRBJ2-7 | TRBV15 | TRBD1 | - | CATQGVSYEQYF | TGTGCCACCCAGGGGGTATCCTACGAGCAGTACTTC
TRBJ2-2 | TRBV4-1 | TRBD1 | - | CASRLQQGTGGWTGELFF | TGCGCCAGCCGACTACAGCAGGGGACAGGGGGCTGGACCGGGGAGCTGTTTTTT
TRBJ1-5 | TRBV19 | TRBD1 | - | CASSRKTGGWVQPQHF | TGTGCCAGTAGTAGAAAGACAGGGGGCTGGGTGCAGCCCCAGCATTTT
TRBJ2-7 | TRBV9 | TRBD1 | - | CASSVEGAYEQYF | TGTGCCAGCAGCGTAGAGGGGGCGTACGAGCAGTACTTC
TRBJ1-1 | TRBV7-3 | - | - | CASSLGWNTEAFF | TGTGCCAGCAGCTTAGGATGGAACACTGAAGCTTTCTTT
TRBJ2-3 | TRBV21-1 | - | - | CASSSGTGGSDTQYF | TGTGCCAGCAGCTCAGGGACAGGGGGTTCAGATACGCAGTATTTT
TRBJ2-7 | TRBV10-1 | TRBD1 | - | CASSGIGQGVDEQYF | TGCGCCAGCAGTGGCATCGGACAGGGGGTTGACGAGCAGTACTTC
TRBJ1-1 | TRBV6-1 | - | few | CASSELGWMNTEAFF | TGTGCCAGCAGTGAACTGGGTTGGATGAACACTGAAGCTTTCTTT
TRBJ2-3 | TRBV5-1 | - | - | CASSLALDASTDTQYF | TGCGCCAGCAGCTTGGCCTTGGACGCCAGCACAGATACGCAGTATTTT
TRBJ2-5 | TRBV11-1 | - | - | CASSPRREETQYF | TGTGCCAGCAGCCCCCGGCGGGAAGAGACCCAGTACTTC
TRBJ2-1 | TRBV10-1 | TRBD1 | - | CASSEPPGQGAEEQFF | TGCGCCAGCAGCGAACCACCGGGACAGGGGGCTGAGGAGCAGTTCTTC
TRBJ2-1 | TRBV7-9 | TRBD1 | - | CASSPRDRGYNEQFF | TGTGCCAGCAGCCCTCGGGACAGGGGATACAATGAGCAGTTCTTC
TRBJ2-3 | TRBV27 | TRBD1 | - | CASSLWTGDSTDTQYF | TGTGCCAGCAGTTTATGGACAGGGGATAGCACAGATACGCAGTATTTT
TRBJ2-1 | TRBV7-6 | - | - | CASSGLGEQFF | TGTGCCAGCAGCGGCCTCGGTGAGCAGTTCTTC
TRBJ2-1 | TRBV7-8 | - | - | CASSLDVGWDEQFF | TGTGCCAGCAGCTTAGATGTGGGGTGGGATGAGCAGTTCTTC
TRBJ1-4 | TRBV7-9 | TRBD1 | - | CASSLGLTGVGEKLFF | TGTGCCAGCAGCTTAGGGCTCACAGGGGTTGGTGAAAAACTGTTTTTT
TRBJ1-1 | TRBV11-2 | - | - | CASSFTGTEAFF | TGTGCCAGCAGCTTTACGGGCACTGAAGCTTTCTTT
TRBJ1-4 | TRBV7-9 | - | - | CASSLRPEKLFF | TGTGCCAGCAGCCTTCGGCCCGAAAAACTGTTTTTT
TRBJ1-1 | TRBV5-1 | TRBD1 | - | CASSSLGQLNTEAFF | TGCGCCAGCAGCTCCCTGGGACAGCTGAACACTGAAGCTTTCTTT
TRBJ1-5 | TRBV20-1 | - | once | CSATGLGPQHF | TGCAGTGCTACGGGATTGGGGCCCCAGCATTTT
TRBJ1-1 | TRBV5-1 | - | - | CASSLGMGRTEAFF | TGCGCCAGCAGCTTGGGGATGGGACGCACTGAAGCTTTCTTT
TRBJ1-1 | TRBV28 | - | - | CASSLHRRTGNTEAFF | TGTGCCAGCAGTTTACACAGAAGGACGGGGAACACTGAAGCTTTCTTT
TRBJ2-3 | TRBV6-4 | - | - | CASSDGIGGTDTQYF | TGTGCCAGCAGTGACGGGATCGGGGGCACAGATACGCAGTATTTT
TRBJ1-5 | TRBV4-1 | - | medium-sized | CASSQDGTSNQPQHF | TGCGCCAGCAGCCAAGACGGGACGTCAAATCAGCCCCAGCATTTT
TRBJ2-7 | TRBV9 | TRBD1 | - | CASSAGQGDEQYF | TGTGCCAGCAGCGCCGGACAGGGCGACGAGCAGTACTTC